This entry lists 20 T cell receptor beta chains sequenced from one sample in a study of T cells in Graves' hyperthyroidism and ophthalmopathy (dated by TCRdb to between 2018 and 2021). The library was made by multiplex PCR. This sample was sequenced with an Illumina HiSeq 2000. The TCR beta CDR3 regions were amplified from the RNA transcripts. The TCR CDR3 was subjected to a first round of RT-PCR using the HTBI primer set and the Qiagen OneStep RT-PCR kit. TCRdb trimmed public reads at Q25 via fastp, called clones via MiXCR and kept in-frame beta chains. One record per CDR3 amino acid sequence lists the most common genes and DNA. The sample includes some 600,000 distinct CDR3 sequences, with over 11% observed a single time. Approximately 5.7% of the sample is in the top ten clones. The specimen sequenced was blood. The receptors here all came from a woman between 25 and 40 years old with Graves' hyperthyroidism that later progressed to Graves' ophthalmopathy.

This chain connects TRBV18 to TRBJ1-1; no clear D gene. V was cut by 6 bases and J by 4 bases, with 15 bases left in between. The germline CDR1 and CDR2 sequences are KGHSH and LQKENI. The CDR3 has 14 residues. CDR3 nucleotide sequence: TGTGCCAGCTCCCCGGCGGGGATGAGCACTGAAGCTTTCTTT. Its translation: CASSPAGMSTEAFF.

This clonotype appeared many times. V gene TRBV28 combines with J gene TRBJ2-1; TRBD1 agrees at 9 bases. The CDR3 is made up of 16 amino acids. Germline CDR1 reads MDHEN; CDR2 reads SYDVKM. Germline trimming cut 6 bases from V and 8 bases from J; bases unmatched to any gene: 14. CDR3 protein: CASRLLPGQGGDEQFF. CDR3 in DNA: TGTGCCAGCAGACTTCTACCGGGACAGGGAGGAGATGAGCAGTTCTTC.

This clonotype appeared many times. The chain has TRBV20-1 and TRBJ1-1, with a weak D call TRBD1 (5 bases). This CDR3 comprises 13 residues. V lost 5 bases and J 4 bases, leaving 14 bases between the germline ends. In germline, CDR1 is DFQATT, CDR2 SNEGSKA (reference sequence). CDR3 DNA sequence: TGCAGTGCTCCCGGGGCCGGGGGCACTGAAGCTTTCTTT. Translated, it gives CSAPGAGGTEAFF.

In this sample, this clonotype turned up a few times. This chain connects TRBV28 to TRBJ1-5; D may be TRBD1 (5 bases). Trimming left V 6 bases short and J 7 bases short, with 16 bases between. Germline CDR1 is MDHEN and CDR2 is SYDVKM. The CDR3 has 14 residues. CDR3 in amino acids: CASRHGTLNQPQHF. CDR3 coding DNA: TGTGCCAGCAGGCACGGGACTCTGAACCAGCCCCAGCATTTT.

This clonotype has ten or more counts. The chain links TRBV3-1 to TRBJ2-5; unclear D gene. The CDR3 is 14 amino acids. The V end lost 3 bases, the J end lost 5 bases, and 13 bases lay between the germline ends. Germline CDR1 LGHDT, CDR2 YNNKEL (reference sequence). As DNA, the CDR3 is TGTGCCAGCAGCCACCCATGGCGCGAGGAGACCCAGTACTTC. Its protein is CASSHPWREETQYF.

This clonotype showed up just a few times. The V gene is TRBV19, the J gene TRBJ2-7, with unresolved D. The germline V gene has CDR1 LNHDA and CDR2 SQIVND (reference sequence). CDR3 length: 12 amino acids. Trimming took 6 bases from V and 4 from J, leaving 10 bases between them. CDR3: CASRSLNYEQYF. The CDR3, as DNA: TGTGCCAGTAGGTCCCTCAATTACGAGCAGTACTTC.

This clonotype was counted ten times or more. This rearrangement joins TRBV20-1 to TRBJ1-2; D gene unclear. This CDR3 contains 13 residues. Germline loops: CDR1 DFQATT, CDR2 SNEGSKA (reference sequence). The V end was cut by 4 bases, the J end by 6 bases, with 15 bases between. CDR3 residues: CSAKAPAVDGYTF. The CDR3 DNA sequence: TGCAGTGCTAAGGCCCCGGCGGTGGATGGCTACACCTTC.

This clonotype was observed many times. The V gene is TRBV6-1, the J gene TRBJ1-1; D is possibly TRBD1 (5 bases). The germline V gene encodes CDR1 MNHNS and CDR2 SASEGT. CDR3 length equals 14 residues. V lost 7 bases and J 1 base, leaving 13 bases between the germline ends. The CDR3 sequence is CASIQAGRNTEAFF. The CDR3 coding sequence is TGTGCCAGCATACAGGCAGGGCGGAACACTGAAGCTTTCTTT.

In this sample, this clonotype turned up many times. This chain uses TRBV12-3 or TRBV12-4 with TRBJ2-1; 11 positions match TRBD2. This CDR3 contains 23 residues. The V gene end was trimmed by 5 bases and the J gene end by 0 bases; junction bases not matched to a gene: 24. CDR3 residues: CASSPPQGYLLAGGKSSYNEQFF. CDR3 bases: TGTGCCAGCAGTCCTCCCCAGGGATACCTTCTAGCGGGAGGAAAGAGCTCCTACAATGAGCAGTTCTTC.

The J gene is TRBJ1-1, the V gene TRBV6-1, with TRBD1 identical over 8 bases. The CDR3 has 15 residues. Germline values: CDR1 MNHNS, CDR2 SASEGT. V was clipped by 2 bases and J by 3 bases; unmatched bases: 5. The CDR3 sequence: CASSEWTGIDTEAFF. The CDR3 coding sequence is TGTGCCAGCAGTGAATGGACAGGGATCGACACTGAAGCTTTCTTT.

The chain uses TRBV3-1 and TRBJ2-2; D is unclear. This CDR3 region has 15 residues. Trimming stripped 0 bases from V and 5 bases from J, with 10 bases between. Germline CDR1 and CDR2: LGHDT and YNNKEL (reference sequence). In nucleotides, the CDR3 is TGTGCCAGCAGCCAAGATATTAGGTTTACCGGGGAGCTGTTTTTT. Its translation is CASSQDIRFTGELFF.

The sample holds many counts of this clonotype. This chain uses TRBV10-3 with TRBJ2-1; D is perhaps TRBD2 (5 bases). Germline V gene data show CDR1 as ENHRY and CDR2 as SYGVKD. V was shortened by 4 bases and J by 11 bases, with 12 bases between the two germline ends. CDR3 length: 12 amino acids. The DNA of the CDR3 is TGTGCCATCAGTGGAGGGATAACGAAGCAGTTCTTC. Its translation: CAISGGITKQFF.

The sample holds many counts of this clonotype. The chain links TRBV11-2 to TRBJ2-2; D gene uncertain. Germline assignment: CDR1 SGHAT and CDR2 FQNNGV. Trimming left V 0 bases short and J 7 bases short, with 12 bases between. The CDR3 is 15 amino acids. CDR3 sequence: CASSLERVGGGELFF. CDR3 bases: TGTGCCAGCAGCTTAGAAAGGGTCGGCGGCGGGGAGCTGTTTTTT.

This clonotype has at least ten counts. The V and J genes are TRBV20-1 and TRBJ2-7; perhaps TRBD2 as D (5 bases). Per germline, CDR1 DFQATT and CDR2 SNEGSKA (reference sequence). The CDR3 loop spans 13 amino acids. The ends were cut back, 3 bases at V and 1 base at J, with 10 bases in the middle. The CDR3 here is CSARDFLSYEQYF. CDR3 DNA sequence: TGCAGTGCTAGGGACTTCTTATCCTACGAGCAGTACTTC.

This clonotype was counted at least ten times. Sequence at one end of the junction differs from germline and may be a read error. V is TRBV11-2 and J is TRBJ1-3; D is ambiguous. The germline V gene encodes CDR1 SGHAT and CDR2 FQNNGV. The CDR3 extends over 15 amino acids. CDR3 DNA sequence: TGTGCCAGCAGCCTAGACGGAACCTCTGGAAACACCATATATTTT. This codes for CASSLDGTSGNTIYF. Together with reference TRBV11-2 and TRBJ1-3, the CDR3 gives the full variable domain: EAGVAQSPRYKIIEKRQSVAFWCNPISGHATLYWYQQILGQGPKLLIQFQNNGVVDDSQLPKDRFSAERLKGVDSTLKIQPAKLEDSAVYLCASSLDGTSGNTIYFGEGSWLTVV.

This clonotype was observed many times. The chain couples TRBV5-1 to TRBJ1-5; D call uncertain. The germline V and J ends were trimmed by 2 bases and 7 bases, with 13 bases remaining between them. This CDR3 is 14 amino acids long. Germline lookup yields CDR1 SGHRS and CDR2 YFSETQ. CDR3 residues: CASSLDGLRQPQHF. CDR3 DNA: TGCGCCAGCAGCTTAGACGGCCTCAGGCAGCCCCAGCATTTT.

This clonotype came up many times. V gene TRBV28 combines with J gene TRBJ1-1; tentatively, D is TRBD1 (5 bases). This CDR3 is 12 amino acids long. Per germline, CDR1 MDHEN and CDR2 SYDVKM. V gave up 5 bases and J gave up 6 bases, with 10 bases separating them. The CDR3 here is CASSTTTAEAFF. The CDR3 nucleotides are TGTGCCAGCAGTACTACGACAGCTGAAGCTTTCTTT.

This clonotype has only a few counts. This chain uses TRBV11-3 with TRBJ2-7, with 9 bases aligning to TRBD2. The germline V gene encodes CDR1 SGHNT and CDR2 YENEEA. The CDR3 runs 15 residues. V gave up 5 bases and J gave up 8 bases; unmatched junction bases: 13. CDR3 region: CASSPPGLASAQQYF. DNA for the CDR3: TGTGCCAGCAGCCCACCGGGACTAGCATCGGCGCAGCAGTACTTC.

The chain combines TRBV5-1 with TRBJ1-2; possible D gene TRBD1, 6 bases. Between the trimmed V and J ends, which lost 6 bases and 6 bases, there was a span of 12 bases. The CDR3 is 12 amino acids. CDR1 SGHRS and CDR2 YFSETQ come from the germline V gene. CDR3 amino acids: CASTGEGNGYTF. For the CDR3, the DNA is TGCGCCAGCACAGGGGAGGGGAATGGCTACACCTTC.

This clonotype came up many times. The chain employs TRBV24-1 and TRBJ1-2; TRBD1 aligns across 7 bases. J lost 6 bases, V lost 2 bases, and 8 bases had no gene match. This CDR3 contains 15 residues. Germline V gene data show CDR1 as KGHDR and CDR2 as SFDVKD. CDR3 DNA: TGTGCCACCAGTGATTCGCAAGACAGGGTCGATGGCTACACCTTC. Its protein is CATSDSQDRVDGYTF.